A selection of T cell receptor beta chains follows, all from one sample in a study of blood T cell repertoires in COVID-19. Generated by immunoSEQ multiplex PCR, the TCRdb table keeps only in-frame clones and is missing some. The table shows 160,000 or so clones, with more than 75% occurring only once. Sequences were obtained from peripheral blood. The source is an older woman with acute or convalescent COVID-19. Each CDR3 is given with its conserved first and last residue. Fields, in order: clone size, J gene, V gene, D gene, CDR3 DNA, CDR3 protein. A D gene is named only where the DNA matches it firmly. Not every row has a clone size; where given, it reads once, few, many or a size class.

NA	TRBJ2-1	TRBV7-9	TRBD2	TGTGCCAGCAGCTTAGTCAGATATAGCGGGAGGCCGGGCGAGCAGTTCTTC	CASSLVRYSGRPGEQFF
NA	TRBJ1-1	TRBV27	TRBD1	TGTGCCAGCAGTTTAAGGGACAGGGGTAGGGCTTTCTTT	CASSLRDRGRAFF
few	TRBJ1-1	TRBV7-3	TRBD1	TGTGCCAGCAGCCTAGACAGGGACACTGAAGCTTTCTTT	CASSLDRDTEAFF
once	TRBJ1-5	TRBV7-8	NA	TGTGCCAGCAGCTTCGCCGGGAGGGGTCAGCCCCAGCATTTT	CASSFAGRGQPQHF
NA	TRBJ2-3	TRBV28	TRBD2	TGTGCCAGCAGCCTGACTAGCGGGAGAAGCACAGATACGCAGTATTTT	CASSLTSGRSTDTQYF
once	TRBJ1-6	TRBV5-6	TRBD1	TGTGCCAGCGAAGGGGGGACAGTTAATTCACCCCTCCACTTT	CASEGGTVNSPLHF
NA	TRBJ2-1	TRBV7-7	NA	TGTGCCAGCAGCTTAGCGGACGGGAGCTCCTACAATGAGCAGTTCTTC	CASSLADGSSYNEQFF
NA	TRBJ2-7	TRBV7-8	NA	TGTGCCAGCAGCCGATCCTGGGCCGAGCAGTACTTC	CASSRSWAEQYF
NA	TRBJ2-7	TRBV28	NA	TGTGCCAGCAGTTTCCTTACAAACGAGCAGTACTTC	CASSFLTNEQYF
NA	TRBJ2-1	TRBV3-1/TRBV3-2	NA	TGTGCCAGCAGCCATAAGGGGCTAACTAATGAGCAGTTCTTC	CASSHKGLTNEQFF
NA	TRBJ2-7	TRBV2	TRBD2	TGTGCCAGCATGGGACTAGCGGGAGCCTACGAGCAGTACTTC	CASMGLAGAYEQYF
NA	TRBJ1-2	TRBV24-1	TRBD1	TGTGCCACCAGTGACCGAGGACAGGGGGGACGCTACACCTTC	CATSDRGQGGRYTF
NA	TRBJ1-1	TRBV9	NA	TGTGCCAGCAGCGTAGCAGGGGTGAACACTGAAGCTTTCTTT	CASSVAGVNTEAFF
NA	TRBJ1-2	TRBV5-4	NA	TGTGCCAGCAGCTCTGCACAGTCGAGGGCGGGATATGGCTACACCTTC	CASSSAQSRAGYGYTF
NA	TRBJ1-2	TRBV3-1/TRBV3-2	NA	TGTGCCAGCAGCCAGGGAGGATACGGACGGTATGGCTACACCTTC	CASSQGGYGRYGYTF
NA	TRBJ1-3	TRBV25-1	NA	TGTGCCAGCAGTGAATTTACTGGAAACACCATATATTTT	CASSEFTGNTIYF
NA	TRBJ1-2	TRBV3-1/TRBV3-2	NA	TGTGCCAGCAGCCAAGGTTTTCCAACTAACTATGGCTACACCTTC	CASSQGFPTNYGYTF
NA	TRBJ2-4	TRBV29-1	TRBD2	TGCAGCGTTACTAGCGGGGTAGCCAAAAACATTCAGTACTTC	CSVTSGVAKNIQYF
NA	TRBJ2-7	TRBV12-3/TRBV12-4	NA	TGTGCCAGCAGTCTCCTCTCTTACGAGCAGTACTTC	CASSLLSYEQYF
NA	TRBJ1-6	TRBV2	TRBD1	TGTGCCAGCAGTGAAGAGACAGGGCTGGATTCACCCCTCCACTTT	CASSEETGLDSPLHF
hyperexpanded	TRBJ1-1	TRBV7-2	TRBD1	TGTGCCAGCAGCCTTAACAACTACAGGGGGAACACTGAAGCTTTCTTT	CASSLNNYRGNTEAFF
few	TRBJ2-7	TRBV9	TRBD1	TGTGCCAGCAGCCCTGGACAGGGCTACGAGCAGTACTTC	CASSPGQGYEQYF
few	TRBJ1-2	TRBV2	NA	TGTGCCAGCAGTGATACAGGGACCTACTATGGCTACACCTTC	CASSDTGTYYGYTF
once	TRBJ2-1	TRBV6-2/TRBV6-3	TRBD1	TGTGCCAGCAGTTCTTTACCAGGGGGCGGTGAGCAGTTCTTC	CASSSLPGGGEQFF
NA	TRBJ1-2	TRBV7-9	TRBD1	TGTGCCAGCAGCCGACAGGGTGGCGGCTACACCTTC	CASSRQGGGYTF
NA	TRBJ1-5	TRBV5-6	TRBD1	TGTGCCAGCAGCTGGACAGGGGAGGTAGGTCAGCCCCAGCATTTT	CASSWTGEVGQPQHF
NA	TRBJ1-6	TRBV3-1/TRBV3-2	TRBD1	TGTGCCAGCAGCCGACAGGGAGGAAATTCACCCCTCCACTTT	CASSRQGGNSPLHF
NA	TRBJ2-1	TRBV19	TRBD1	TGTGCCAGTAGTAAACCCAGGGGGCGCGAAAGTTATGAGCAGTTCTTC	CASSKPRGRESYEQFF
NA	TRBJ1-1	TRBV28	TRBD1	TGTGCCAGCCTCTACTCCGGGACAGGGGGCTTAGGGAAAGCTTTCTTT	CASLYSGTGGLGKAFF
NA	TRBJ1-1	TRBV5-1	TRBD1	TGCGCCAGCAGCTTCCCGGGACAGGGATCCGAAGCTTTCTTT	CASSFPGQGSEAFF
few	TRBJ1-2	TRBV10-3	TRBD1	TGTGCCATCAGTGAGCGCCAGGGGGCCTATGGCTACACCTTC	CAISERQGAYGYTF
few	TRBJ2-7	TRBV19	NA	TGTGCCAGTAGTACAACATCCCCTCTTTCCTACGAGCAGTACTTC	CASSTTSPLSYEQYF
NA	TRBJ2-7	TRBV6-5	TRBD1	TGTGCCAGCAGTTTGGTCCCGACAGGGGGGGTCAACGAGCAGTACTTC	CASSLVPTGGVNEQYF
few	TRBJ1-2	TRBV19	TRBD1	TGTGCCAGTACGCTTCGAGACAGGGTTTATGGCTACACCTTC	CASTLRDRVYGYTF
NA	TRBJ1-3	TRBV7-2	NA	TGTGCCAGCAGCTTAGGGGGCAACACCATATATTTT	CASSLGGNTIYF
NA	TRBJ2-3	TRBV5-1	TRBD2	TGCGCCAGCAGCCGAGGGACTAGCGGGGGGTACACAGATACGCAGTATTTT	CASSRGTSGGYTDTQYF
once	TRBJ1-1	TRBV12-3/TRBV12-4	NA	TGTGCCAGCAGTTTGGGAGAGGATACTGAAGCTTTCTTT	CASSLGEDTEAFF
NA	TRBJ2-1	TRBV7-7	TRBD1	TGTGCTAGCAGCTTAGCTTACAGGGGGCGTAGCGGCTACAATGAGCAGTTCTTC	CASSLAYRGRSGYNEQFF
NA	TRBJ1-1	TRBV18	NA	TGTGCCAGCTCCTCAGACAGGAACACTGAAGCTTTCTTT	CASSSDRNTEAFF
NA	TRBJ1-1	TRBV10-3	NA	TGTGCCATCAGTAAGGGGGAAATAGACACTGAAGCTTTCTTT	CAISKGEIDTEAFF
NA	TRBJ1-3	TRBV15	NA	TGTGCCACCAGCAGAGACCCGGGACATACAAACACCATATATTTT	CATSRDPGHTNTIYF
once	TRBJ2-7	TRBV4-1	TRBD2	TGCGCCAGCAGCCAAGGGGGGACTAGCGGCTACGAGCAGTACTTC	CASSQGGTSGYEQYF
few	TRBJ2-3	TRBV4-2	TRBD2	TGTGCCAGCAGCCAAGCGGTAGCGGGAGTTGGGGGAGATACGCAGTATTTT	CASSQAVAGVGGDTQYF
NA	TRBJ2-1	TRBV5-4	TRBD2	TGTGCCAGCAGCGATCTAGCGGGATATAGCTCCTACAATGAGCAGTTCTTC	CASSDLAGYSSYNEQFF
NA	TRBJ1-1	TRBV7-2	NA	TGTGCCAGCAGCTTCACAGGGAGGGACACTGAAGCTTTCTTT	CASSFTGRDTEAFF
NA	TRBJ1-4	TRBV18	NA	TGTGCCAGCTCACCGGACTCGGGCAGGGGAGTGTACGGACTGTTTTTT	CASSPDSGRGVYGLFF
NA	TRBJ2-7	TRBV20-1	NA	TGCAGTGTACAGGACTCCTACGAGCAGTACTTC	CSVQDSYEQYF
NA	TRBJ1-1	TRBV6-5	TRBD1	TGTGCCAGCTCGGACAGGGGGCTCGACACTGAAGCTTTCTTT	CASSDRGLDTEAFF
few	TRBJ1-5	TRBV19	TRBD1	TGTGCCAGTAGTTCTACAGGGGGCTTAGGTCAGCCCCAGCATTTT	CASSSTGGLGQPQHF
NA	TRBJ2-5	TRBV7-2	TRBD1	TGTGCCACCGATGGAGGACAGGGGGTTAGGGAGACCCAGTACTTC	CATDGGQGVRETQYF